This T cell receptor (beta chain) was recovered during a study of cytomegalovirus exposure and HLA in healthy donors. About this clone itself: Its specificity is not known.

PCR employed 60 Vbeta and 13 Jbeta primers. Method: immunoSEQ multiplex PCR; TCRdb's copy keeps in-frame clones and lacks some. The sample has over 200,000 clones, 82% seen once. The ends were cut back, 0 bases at V and 8 bases at J, with 7 bases in the middle. CDR1 is MGHRA, CDR2 YSYEKL, per germline. The CDR3 has 13 amino acids. Whole-study results and caveats: Later on, analysis showed that most CMV-associated TCR beta chains appeared to be HLA-restricted.

The chain carries TRBV4-1 and TRBJ1-4; D not resolved. This clonotype originated in a woman between 35 and 50 years old in good health and CMV-seropositive. Sequenced material: PBMCs. The CDR3, as DNA: TGCGCCAGCAGCCAAGAGATGGAGGAAAAACTGTTTTTT. Residues: CASSQEMEEKLFF.